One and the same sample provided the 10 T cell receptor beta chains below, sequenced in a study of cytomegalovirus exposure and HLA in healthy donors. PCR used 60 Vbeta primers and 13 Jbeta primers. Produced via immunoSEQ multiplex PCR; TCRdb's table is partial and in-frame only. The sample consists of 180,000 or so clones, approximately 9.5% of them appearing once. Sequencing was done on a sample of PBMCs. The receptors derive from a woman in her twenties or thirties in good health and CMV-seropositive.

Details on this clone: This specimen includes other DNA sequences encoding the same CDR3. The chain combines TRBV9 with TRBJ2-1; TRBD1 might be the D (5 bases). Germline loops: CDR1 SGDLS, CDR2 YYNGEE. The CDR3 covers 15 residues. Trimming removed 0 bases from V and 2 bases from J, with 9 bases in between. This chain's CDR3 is CASSVDRGTYNEQFF. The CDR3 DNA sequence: TGTGCCAGCAGCGTAGATAGGGGCACCTACAATGAGCAGTTCTTC.

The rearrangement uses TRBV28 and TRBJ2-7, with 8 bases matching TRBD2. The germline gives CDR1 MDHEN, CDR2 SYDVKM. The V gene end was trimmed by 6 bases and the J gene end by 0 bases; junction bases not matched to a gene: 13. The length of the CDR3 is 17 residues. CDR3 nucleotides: TGTGCCAGCAGCCAACCCATGGGTAGCGGGAACTCCTACGAGCAGTACTTC. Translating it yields CASSQPMGSGNSYEQYF.

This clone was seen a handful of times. CDR3 sequence: CASSSRVAPDTQYF. CDR3 nucleotide sequence: TGTGCCAGCAGCTCCAGGGTGGCCCCAGATACGCAGTATTTT. V usage is TRBV5-4 and J usage is TRBJ2-3; TRBD1 might be the D (5 bases). Trimming removed 3 bases from V and 4 bases from J, with 12 bases in between. CDR3 length: 14 residues. Germline CDR1 is SGHNT and CDR2 is YYREEE (reference sequence).

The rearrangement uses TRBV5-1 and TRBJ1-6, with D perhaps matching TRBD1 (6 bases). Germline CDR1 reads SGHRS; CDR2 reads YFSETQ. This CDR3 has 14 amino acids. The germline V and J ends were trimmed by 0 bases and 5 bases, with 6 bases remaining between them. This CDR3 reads CASSLGTDNSPLHF. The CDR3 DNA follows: TGCGCCAGCAGCTTGGGGACAGATAATTCACCCCTCCACTTT.

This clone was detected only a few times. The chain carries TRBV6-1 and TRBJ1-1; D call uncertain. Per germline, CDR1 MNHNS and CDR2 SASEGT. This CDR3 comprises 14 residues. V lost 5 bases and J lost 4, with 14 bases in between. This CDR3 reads CASSPPSEGTEAFF. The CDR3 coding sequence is TGTGCCAGCAGTCCACCTTCGGAGGGCACTGAAGCTTTCTTT.

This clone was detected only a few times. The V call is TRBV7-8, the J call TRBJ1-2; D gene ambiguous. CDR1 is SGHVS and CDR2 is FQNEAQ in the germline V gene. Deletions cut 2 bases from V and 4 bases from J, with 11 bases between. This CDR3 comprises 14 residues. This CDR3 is CASSLTSTGYGYTF. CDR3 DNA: TGTGCCAGCAGCTTAACTTCTACGGGCTATGGCTACACCTTC.

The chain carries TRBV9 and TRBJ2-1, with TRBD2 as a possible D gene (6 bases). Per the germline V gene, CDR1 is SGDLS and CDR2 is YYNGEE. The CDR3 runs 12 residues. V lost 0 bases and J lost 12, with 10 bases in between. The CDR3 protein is CASSVEMEGQFF. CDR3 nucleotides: TGTGCCAGCAGCGTAGAGATGGAGGGGCAGTTCTTC.

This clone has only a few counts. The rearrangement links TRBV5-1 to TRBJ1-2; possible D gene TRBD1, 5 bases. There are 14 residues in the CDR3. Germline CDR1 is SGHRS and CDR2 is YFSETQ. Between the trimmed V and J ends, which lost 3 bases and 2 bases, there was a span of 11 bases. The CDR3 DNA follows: TGCGCCAGCAGCTCGGCAGGGTCCAACTATGGCTACACCTTC. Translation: CASSSAGSNYGYTF.

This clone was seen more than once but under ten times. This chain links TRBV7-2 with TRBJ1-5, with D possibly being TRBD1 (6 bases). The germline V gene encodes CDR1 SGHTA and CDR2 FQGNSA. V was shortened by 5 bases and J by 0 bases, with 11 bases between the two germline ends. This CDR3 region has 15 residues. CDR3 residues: CASSTRGLSNQPQHF. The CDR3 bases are TGTGCCAGCAGCACCAGGGGTCTTAGCAATCAGCCCCAGCATTTT.

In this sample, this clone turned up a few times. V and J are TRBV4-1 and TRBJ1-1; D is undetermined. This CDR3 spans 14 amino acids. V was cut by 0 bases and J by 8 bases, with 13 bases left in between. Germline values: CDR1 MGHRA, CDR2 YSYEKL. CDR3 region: CASSQETSTPEAFF. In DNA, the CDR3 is TGCGCCAGCAGCCAAGAGACTTCGACGCCCGAAGCTTTCTTT.